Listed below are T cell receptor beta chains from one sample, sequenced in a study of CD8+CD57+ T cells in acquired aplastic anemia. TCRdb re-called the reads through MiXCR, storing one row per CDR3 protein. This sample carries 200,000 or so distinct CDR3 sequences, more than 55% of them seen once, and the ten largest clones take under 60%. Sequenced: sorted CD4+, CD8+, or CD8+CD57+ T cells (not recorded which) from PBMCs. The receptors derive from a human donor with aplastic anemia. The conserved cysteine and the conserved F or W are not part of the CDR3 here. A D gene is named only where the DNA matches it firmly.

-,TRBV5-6,ASSLGGISEQF
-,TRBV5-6,ASSSGNSQNTQY
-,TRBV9,ASSPTQGAGANVLT
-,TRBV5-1,ASSLSRVGTEAF
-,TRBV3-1,ASSQGWFQETQY
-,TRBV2,ASSEEGPGSGEQF
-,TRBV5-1,ASSQNQGTYEQY
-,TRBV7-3,ASSSRPLYGYT
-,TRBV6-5,AITGGIDTEAF
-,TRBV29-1,SVGVNGNQPQH
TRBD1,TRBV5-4,ASSQDATGFEKLF
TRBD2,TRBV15,ASRQAGGRGETQY
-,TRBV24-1,ATSVGEMYGYT
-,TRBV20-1,SAPSGIDEQY
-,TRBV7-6,ASSPPRQASGNTIY
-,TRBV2,ASSDGGVNTEAF
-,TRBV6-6,ASSPVGGASNQPQH
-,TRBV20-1,SARDSGGTRNTEAF
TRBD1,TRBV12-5,ASSITTGGSEAF
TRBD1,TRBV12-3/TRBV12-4,ASRHRTGGIETQY
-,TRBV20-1,SARDAGRDIYGYT
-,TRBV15,ATSRDEQGCANTGELF
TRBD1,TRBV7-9,ASSSLTGTGTGEQY
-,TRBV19,ASSIAGFSDTQY
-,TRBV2,ASCRDTGELF
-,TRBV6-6,ASSYSTDSYEQY
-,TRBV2,ASNRVVTGELF
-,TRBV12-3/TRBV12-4,ASRGEGGYT
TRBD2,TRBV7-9,ASSVDLAGRETQY
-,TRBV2,ASSELSGYTEAF
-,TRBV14,ASSQDRSRSYEQY
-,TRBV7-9,ASSLVGQGTNEQF
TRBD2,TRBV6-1,ASSAPRLARQSSYEQY
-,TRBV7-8,ASSPNGVAAQETQY
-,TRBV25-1,ASSEHSMNTEAF
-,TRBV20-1,SASSGPFLETQY
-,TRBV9,ASSHLRGNQETQY
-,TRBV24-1,ATSPHSPGNTIY
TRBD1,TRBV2,ASRMITGEDGYT
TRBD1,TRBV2,ASRIPGQATMANYGYT
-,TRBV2,ASRGGETQY
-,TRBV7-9,ASSLVSINQPQH
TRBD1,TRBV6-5,ASSYGGQGAGYEQY
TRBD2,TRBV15,ATSTLAGGPNEQY
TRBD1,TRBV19,AIRDRGFGYT
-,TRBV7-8,ASSSYPLRDGGSYEQY
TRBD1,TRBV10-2,ASSEEGTGASYEQY
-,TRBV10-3,ATNGYYNEQF
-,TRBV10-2,ASSDPRDTFGGEQF
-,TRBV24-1,ATSESAYGYT
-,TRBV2,ASKGESGEQF
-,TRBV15,ATSNMVNTGELF
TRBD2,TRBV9,ASSVTSASYEQY
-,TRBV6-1,ASRAANEKLF
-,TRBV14,ASSQATRPTSTYEQY
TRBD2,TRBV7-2,ASSPGEPGLAGGPTDTQY
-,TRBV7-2,ASSLIITGELF
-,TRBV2,ASRGSAEAF
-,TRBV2,ASRVTYEQY
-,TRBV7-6,ASSFSAESTYEQY